This record looks at one T cell receptor beta chain sequence and its context. The entry originates in a study of blood T cell repertoires in COVID-19. For the study at large: There were acute and convalescent COVID-19 samples, and they came from the United States, Italy and Spain. In each case, the material was cDNA or gDNA derived from T cells, B-cell-depleted T cells, or PBMCs.

In the authors' methods: For nucleated cells, counts were estimated from reference gene primer amplification. This table comes from immunoSEQ multiplex PCR, and its TCRdb copy is limited to in-frame clones, with some not included. The D gene and trimming were derived from the DNA, and the V and J assignments and clone size from that table. The sample holds 110,000 or so clones; 84% are singletons and the top ten take approximately 7%. V lost 8 bases to trimming and J lost 3 bases, with 12 bases between them. There are 13 residues in the CDR3. Germline lookup yields CDR1 KGHDR and CDR2 SFDVKD. This chain connects TRBV24-1 to TRBJ1-1, with D tentatively TRBD1 (5 bases). Sequences were obtained from peripheral blood. The TCR comes from a woman aged 50 to 60 with acute or convalescent COVID-19. The chain's CDR3 is CATKQGADTEAFF. The CDR3 nucleotides are TGTGCCACCAAGCAGGGCGCGGACACTGAAGCTTTCTTT.